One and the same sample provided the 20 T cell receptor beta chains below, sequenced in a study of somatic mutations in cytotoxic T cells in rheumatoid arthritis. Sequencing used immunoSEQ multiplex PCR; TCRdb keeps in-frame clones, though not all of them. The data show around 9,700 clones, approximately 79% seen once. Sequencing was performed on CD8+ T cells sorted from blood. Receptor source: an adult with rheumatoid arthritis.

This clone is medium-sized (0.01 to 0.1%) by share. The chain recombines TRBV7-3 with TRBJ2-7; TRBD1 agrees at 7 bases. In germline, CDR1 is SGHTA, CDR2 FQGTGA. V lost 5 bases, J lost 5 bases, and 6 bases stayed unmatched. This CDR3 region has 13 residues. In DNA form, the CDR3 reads TGTGCCAGCAGCATGGGGACAGTACACGAGCAGTACTTC. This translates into CASSMGTVHEQYF.

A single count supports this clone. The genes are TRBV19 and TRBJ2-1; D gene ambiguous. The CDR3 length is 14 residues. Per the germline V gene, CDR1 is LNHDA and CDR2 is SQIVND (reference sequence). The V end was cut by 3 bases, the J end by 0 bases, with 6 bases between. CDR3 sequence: CASSIGGSYNEQFF. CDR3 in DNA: TGTGCCAGTAGTATTGGTGGCTCCTACAATGAGCAGTTCTTC.

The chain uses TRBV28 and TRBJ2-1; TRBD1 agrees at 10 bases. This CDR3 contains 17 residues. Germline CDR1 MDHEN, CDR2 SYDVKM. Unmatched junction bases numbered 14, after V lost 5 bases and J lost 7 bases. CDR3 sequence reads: CASSLDFGTGVRNEQFF. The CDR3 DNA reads TGTGCCAGCAGTCTCGACTTCGGGACAGGGGTAAGGAATGAGCAGTTCTTC.

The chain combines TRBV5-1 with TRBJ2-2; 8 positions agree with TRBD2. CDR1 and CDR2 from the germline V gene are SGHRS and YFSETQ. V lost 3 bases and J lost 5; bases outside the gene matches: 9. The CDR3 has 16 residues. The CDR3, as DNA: TGCGCCAGCAGCTCGGGGGGGGCCGGGCTGACCGGGGAGCTGTTTTTT. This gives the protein CASSSGGAGLTGELFF.

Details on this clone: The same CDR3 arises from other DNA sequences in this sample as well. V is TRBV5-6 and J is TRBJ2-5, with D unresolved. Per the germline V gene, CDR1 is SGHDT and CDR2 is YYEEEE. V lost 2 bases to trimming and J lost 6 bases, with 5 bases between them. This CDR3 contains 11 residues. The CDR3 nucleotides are TGTGCCAGCAGCTTCGGCCAGACCCAGTACTTC. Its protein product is CASSFGQTQYF.

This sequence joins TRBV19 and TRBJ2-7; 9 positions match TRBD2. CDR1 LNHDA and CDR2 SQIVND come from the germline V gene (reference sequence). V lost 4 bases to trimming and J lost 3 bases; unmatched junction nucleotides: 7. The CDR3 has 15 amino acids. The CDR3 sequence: CASSNRREGLYEQYF. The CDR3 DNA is TGTGCCAGTAGTAACCGGCGGGAGGGCCTCTACGAGCAGTACTTC.

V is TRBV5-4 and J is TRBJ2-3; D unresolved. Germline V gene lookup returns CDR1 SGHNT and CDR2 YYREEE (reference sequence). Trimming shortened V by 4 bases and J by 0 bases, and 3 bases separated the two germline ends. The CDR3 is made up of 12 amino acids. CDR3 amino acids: CASSLSTDTQYF. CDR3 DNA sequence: TGTGCCAGCAGCCTCAGCACAGATACGCAGTATTTT.

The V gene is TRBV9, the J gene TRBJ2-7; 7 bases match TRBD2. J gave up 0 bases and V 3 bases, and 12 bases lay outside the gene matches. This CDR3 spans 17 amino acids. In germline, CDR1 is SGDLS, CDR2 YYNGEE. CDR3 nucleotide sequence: TGTGCCAGCAGCGAACCCTCGGTGGCGGGAGCCTCCTACGAGCAGTACTTC. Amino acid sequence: CASSEPSVAGASYEQYF. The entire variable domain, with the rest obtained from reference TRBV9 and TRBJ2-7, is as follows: DSGVTQTPKHLITATGQRVTLRCSPRSGDLSVYWYQQSLDQGLQFLIQYYNGEERAKGNILERFSAQQFPDLHSELNLSSLELGDSALYFCASSEPSVAGASYEQYFGPGTRLTVT.

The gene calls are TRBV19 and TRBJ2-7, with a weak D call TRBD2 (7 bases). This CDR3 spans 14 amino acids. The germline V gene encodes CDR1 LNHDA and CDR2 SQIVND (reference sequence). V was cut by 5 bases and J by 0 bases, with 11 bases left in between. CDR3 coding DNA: TGTGCCAGTAGTTTCGGGGGGCGCTCCTACGAGCAGTACTTC. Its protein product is CASSFGGRSYEQYF.

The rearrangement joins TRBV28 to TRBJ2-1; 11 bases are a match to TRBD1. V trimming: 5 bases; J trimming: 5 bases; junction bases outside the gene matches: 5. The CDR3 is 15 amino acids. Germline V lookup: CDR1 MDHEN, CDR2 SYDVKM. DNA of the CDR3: TGTGCCAGCAGTCGGTGGGACAGGGGGAACAATGAGCAGTTCTTC. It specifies CASSRWDRGNNEQFF.

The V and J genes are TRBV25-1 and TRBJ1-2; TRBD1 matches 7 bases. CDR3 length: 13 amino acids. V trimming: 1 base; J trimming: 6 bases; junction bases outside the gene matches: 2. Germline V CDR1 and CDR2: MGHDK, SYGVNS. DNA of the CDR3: TGTGCCAGCAGTGAATCCGACAGGGATGGCTACACCTTC. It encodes CASSESDRDGYTF.

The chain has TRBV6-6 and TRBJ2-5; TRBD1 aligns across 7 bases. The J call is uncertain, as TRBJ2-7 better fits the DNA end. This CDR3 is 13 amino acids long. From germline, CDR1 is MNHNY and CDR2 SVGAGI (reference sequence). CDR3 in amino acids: CASGTDHSYEQYF. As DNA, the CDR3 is TGTGCCAGCGGGACAGACCACTCCTACGAGCAGTACTTC.

DNA for the CDR3: TGTGCCAGCAGTTACGGGAGGGTTAACGAGCAGTACTTC. It encodes CASSYGRVNEQYF. The V and J genes are TRBV2 and TRBJ2-7; 8 bases are a match to TRBD2. Looked up from germline, CDR1 is SNHLY and CDR2 is FYNNEI. The CDR3 is made up of 13 amino acids. J gave up 5 bases and V 5 bases, and 5 bases lay outside the gene matches.

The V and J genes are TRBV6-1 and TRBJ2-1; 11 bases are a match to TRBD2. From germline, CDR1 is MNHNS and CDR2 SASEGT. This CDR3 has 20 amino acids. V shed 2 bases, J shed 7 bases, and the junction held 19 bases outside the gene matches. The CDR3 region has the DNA TGTGCCAGCAGTGAAATACTAATAAACTTAGCGGGAGGGCCAGGAAATGAGCAGTTCTTC. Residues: CASSEILINLAGGPGNEQFF.

Here the CDR3 reads CASSGSDTIYF. The CDR3 DNA reads TGTGCCAGCAGCGGTAGTGACACCATATATTTT. The chain is built from TRBV9 and TRBJ1-3, with D hard to call. The V gene lost 3 bases and the J gene lost 8 bases, with 6 bases spanning the gap. This CDR3 region has 11 residues. The germline CDR1 and CDR2 sequences are SGDLS and YYNGEE.

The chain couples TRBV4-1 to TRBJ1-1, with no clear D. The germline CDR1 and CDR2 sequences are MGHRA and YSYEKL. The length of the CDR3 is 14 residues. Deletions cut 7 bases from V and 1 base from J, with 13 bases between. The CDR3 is CASTLQRGNTEAFF. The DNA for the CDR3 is TGCGCCAGCACCCTACAGCGAGGGAACACTGAAGCTTTCTTT.

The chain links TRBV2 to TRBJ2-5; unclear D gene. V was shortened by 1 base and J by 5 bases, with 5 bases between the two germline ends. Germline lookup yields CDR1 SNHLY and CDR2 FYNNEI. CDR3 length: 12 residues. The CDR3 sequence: CASSEVTETQYF. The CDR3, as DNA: TGTGCCAGCAGTGAAGTAACGGAGACCCAGTACTTC. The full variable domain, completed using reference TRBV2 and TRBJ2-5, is EPEVTQTPSHQVTQMGQEVILRCVPISNHLYFYWYRQILGQKVEFLVSFYNNEISEKSEIFDDQFSVERPDGSNFTLKIRSTKLEDSAMYFCASSEVTETQYFGPGTRLLVL.

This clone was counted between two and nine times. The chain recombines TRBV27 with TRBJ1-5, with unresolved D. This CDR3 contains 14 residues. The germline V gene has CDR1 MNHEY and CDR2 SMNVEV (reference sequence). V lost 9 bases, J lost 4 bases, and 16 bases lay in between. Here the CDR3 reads CASWSADGNQPQHF. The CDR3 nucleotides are TGTGCCAGTTGGTCGGCGGATGGTAATCAGCCCCAGCATTTT.

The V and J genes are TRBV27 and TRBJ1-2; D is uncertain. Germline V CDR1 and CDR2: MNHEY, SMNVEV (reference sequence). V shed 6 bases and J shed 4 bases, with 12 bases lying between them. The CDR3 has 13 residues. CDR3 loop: CASSPRVGYGYTF. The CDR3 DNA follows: TGTGCCAGCAGCCCCCGTGTAGGCTATGGCTACACCTTC.

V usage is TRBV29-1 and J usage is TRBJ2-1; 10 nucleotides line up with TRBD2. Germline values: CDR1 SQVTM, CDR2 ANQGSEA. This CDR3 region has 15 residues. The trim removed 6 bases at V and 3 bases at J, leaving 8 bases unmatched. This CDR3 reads CSVLSGRAFYNEQFF. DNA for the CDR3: TGCAGCGTACTCAGCGGGAGGGCCTTCTACAATGAGCAGTTCTTC.